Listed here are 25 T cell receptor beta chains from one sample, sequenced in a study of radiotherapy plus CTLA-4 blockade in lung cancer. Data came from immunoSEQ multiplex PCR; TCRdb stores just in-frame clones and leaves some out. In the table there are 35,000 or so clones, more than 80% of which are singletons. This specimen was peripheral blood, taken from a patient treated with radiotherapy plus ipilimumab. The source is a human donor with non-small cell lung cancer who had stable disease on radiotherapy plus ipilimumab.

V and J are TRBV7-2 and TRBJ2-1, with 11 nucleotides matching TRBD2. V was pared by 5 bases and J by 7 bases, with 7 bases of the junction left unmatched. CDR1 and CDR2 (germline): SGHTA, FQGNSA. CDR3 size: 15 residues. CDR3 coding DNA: TGTGCCAGCAGCCCGTCGGGACTAGCGGAAAATGAGCAGTTCTTC. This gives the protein CASSPSGLAENEQFF. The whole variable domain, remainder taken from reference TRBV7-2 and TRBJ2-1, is GAGVSQSPSNKVTEKGKDVELRCDPISGHTALYWYRQSLGQGLEFLIYFQGNSAPDKSGLPSDRFSAERTGGSVSTLTIQRTQQEDSAVYLCASSPSGLAENEQFFGPGTRLTVL.

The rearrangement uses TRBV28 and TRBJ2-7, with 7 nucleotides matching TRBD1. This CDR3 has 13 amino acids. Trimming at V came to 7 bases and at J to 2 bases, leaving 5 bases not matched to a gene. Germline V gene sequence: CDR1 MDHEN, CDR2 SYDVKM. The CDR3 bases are TGTGCCAGCAAAAGCGACAGGGCCTACGAGCAGTACTTC. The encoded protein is CASKSDRAYEQYF.

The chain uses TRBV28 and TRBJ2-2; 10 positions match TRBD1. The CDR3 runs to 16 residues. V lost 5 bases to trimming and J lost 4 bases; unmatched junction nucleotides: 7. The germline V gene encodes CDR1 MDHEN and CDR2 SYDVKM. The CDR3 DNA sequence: TGTGCCAGCAGTCCTCACGACAGGGGGCGCACCGGGGAGCTGTTTTTT. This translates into CASSPHDRGRTGELFF.

CDR3 loop: CAISVGGSTTEAFF. The CDR3 nucleotides are TGTGCCATCAGTGTGGGGGGGTCGACCACTGAAGCTTTCTTT. The J gene is TRBJ1-1, the V gene TRBV10-3, with D tentatively TRBD1 (5 bases). Trimming took off 4 bases at V and 4 bases at J, with 13 bases between the two ends. Germline lookup yields CDR1 ENHRY and CDR2 SYGVKD. This CDR3 contains 14 residues.

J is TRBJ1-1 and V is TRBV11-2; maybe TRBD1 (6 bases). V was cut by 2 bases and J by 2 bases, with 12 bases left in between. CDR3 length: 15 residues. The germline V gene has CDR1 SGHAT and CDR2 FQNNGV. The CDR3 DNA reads TGTGCCAGCAGCTTACGAAGGACAGCTAACACTGAAGCTTTCTTT. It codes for CASSLRRTANTEAFF.

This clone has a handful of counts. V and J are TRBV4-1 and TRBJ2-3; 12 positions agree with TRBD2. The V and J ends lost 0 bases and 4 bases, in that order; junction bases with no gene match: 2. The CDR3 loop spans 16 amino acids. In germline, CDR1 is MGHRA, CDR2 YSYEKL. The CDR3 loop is CASSQDLAGGPDTQYF. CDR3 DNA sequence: TGCGCCAGCAGCCAAGATCTAGCGGGAGGGCCAGATACGCAGTATTTT.

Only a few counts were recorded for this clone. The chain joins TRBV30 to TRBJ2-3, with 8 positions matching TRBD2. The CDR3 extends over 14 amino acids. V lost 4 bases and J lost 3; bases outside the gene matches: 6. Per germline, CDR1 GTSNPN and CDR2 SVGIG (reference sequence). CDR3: CAWKWPSGTDTQYF. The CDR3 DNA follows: TGTGCCTGGAAGTGGCCTAGCGGGACAGATACGCAGTATTTT.

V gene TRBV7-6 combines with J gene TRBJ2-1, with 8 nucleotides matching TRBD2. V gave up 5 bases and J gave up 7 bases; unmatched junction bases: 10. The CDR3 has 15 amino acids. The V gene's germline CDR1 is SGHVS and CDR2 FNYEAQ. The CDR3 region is CASSPTSGEVNEQFF. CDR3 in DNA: TGTGCCAGCAGCCCTACTAGCGGCGAGGTGAATGAGCAGTTCTTC.

This CDR3 reads CASSRLAGAYNEQFF. The CDR3 nucleotides are TGTGCCAGTAGTAGGCTAGCGGGAGCCTACAATGAGCAGTTCTTC. This sequence joins TRBV19 and TRBJ2-1, with 10 bases matching TRBD2. CDR1 is LNHDA and CDR2 is SQIVND in the germline V gene (reference sequence). The V and J ends lost 4 bases and 2 bases, in that order; junction bases with no gene match: 2. The CDR3 sequence is 15 residues long. The entire variable domain, with the rest obtained from reference TRBV19 and TRBJ2-1, is as follows: DGGITQSPKYLFRKEGQNVTLSCEQNLNHDAMYWYRQDPGQGLRLIYYSQIVNDFQKGDIAEGYSVSREKKESFPLTVTSAQKNPTAFYLCASSRLAGAYNEQFFGPGTRLTVL.

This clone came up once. This chain's CDR3 is CASSIMVTSTDTQYF. The DNA of the CDR3 is TGTGCCAGTAGTATAATGGTTACTAGCACAGATACGCAGTATTTT. V is TRBV19 and J is TRBJ2-3; D call uncertain. The length of the CDR3 is 15 residues. V was pared by 2 bases and J by 0 bases, with 9 bases between. Per germline, CDR1 LNHDA and CDR2 SQIVND (reference sequence). Together with reference TRBV19 and TRBJ2-3, the CDR3 gives the full variable domain: DGGITQSPKYLFRKEGQNVTLSCEQNLNHDAMYWYRQDPGQGLRLIYYSQIVNDFQKGDIAEGYSVSREKKESFPLTVTSAQKNPTAFYLCASSIMVTSTDTQYFGPGTRLTVL.

CDR3 region: CASSGGLAGGLADTQYF. The CDR3 DNA is TGTGCCAGCAGTGGCGGACTAGCGGGAGGTCTCGCAGATACGCAGTATTTT. The chain has TRBV25-1 and TRBJ2-3; 14 nucleotides align to TRBD2. The V segment lost 4 bases and the J segment 4 bases; nucleotides outside the gene matches: 7. Germline-derived CDR1 and CDR2 are MGHDK and SYGVNS. The CDR3 has 17 residues.

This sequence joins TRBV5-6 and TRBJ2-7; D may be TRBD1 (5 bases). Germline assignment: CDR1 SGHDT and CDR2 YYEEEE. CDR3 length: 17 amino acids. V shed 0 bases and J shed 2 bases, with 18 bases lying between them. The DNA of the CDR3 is TGTGCCAGCAGCTTGGATGTCGTCCCCCTCAGGGCCTACGAGCAGTACTTC. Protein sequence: CASSLDVVPLRAYEQYF.

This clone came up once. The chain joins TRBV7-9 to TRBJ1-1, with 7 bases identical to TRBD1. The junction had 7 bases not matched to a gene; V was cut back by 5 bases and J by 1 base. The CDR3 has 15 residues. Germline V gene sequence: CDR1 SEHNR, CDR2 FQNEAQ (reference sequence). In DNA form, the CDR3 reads TGTGCCAGCAGCATTCGGGACAGAGGGAACACTGAAGCTTTCTTT. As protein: CASSIRDRGNTEAFF.

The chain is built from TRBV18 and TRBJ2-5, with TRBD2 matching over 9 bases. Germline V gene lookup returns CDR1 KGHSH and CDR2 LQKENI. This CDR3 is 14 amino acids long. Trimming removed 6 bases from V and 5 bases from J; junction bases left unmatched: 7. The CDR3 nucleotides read TGTGCCAGCTCTGTAGCGGGGGAGAGGGAGACCCAGTACTTC. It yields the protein CASSVAGERETQYF.

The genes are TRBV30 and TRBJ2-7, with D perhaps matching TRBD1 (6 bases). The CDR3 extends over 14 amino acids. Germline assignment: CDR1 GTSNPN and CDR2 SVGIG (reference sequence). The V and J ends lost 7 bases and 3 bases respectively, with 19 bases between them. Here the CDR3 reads CASIPTGSIYEQYF. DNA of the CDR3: TGTGCCTCGATACCAACAGGGTCGATCTACGAGCAGTACTTC.

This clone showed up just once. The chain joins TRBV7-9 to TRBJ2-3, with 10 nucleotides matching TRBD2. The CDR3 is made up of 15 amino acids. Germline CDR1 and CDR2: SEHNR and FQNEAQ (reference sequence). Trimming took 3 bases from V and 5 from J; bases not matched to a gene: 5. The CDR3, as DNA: TGTGCCAGCAGCTTTCTAGCGGGAGAGGTAGATACGCAGTATTTT. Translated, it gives CASSFLAGEVDTQYF.

CDR3 sequence: CAISEFGTDSNQPQHF. For the CDR3, the DNA is TGTGCCATCAGTGAGTTCGGGACAGATAGCAATCAGCCCCAGCATTTT. The rearrangement joins TRBV10-3 to TRBJ1-5; 7 bases match TRBD1. The V gene's germline CDR1 is ENHRY and CDR2 SYGVKD. The V and J ends lost 1 base and 0 bases, in that order; junction bases with no gene match: 3. The CDR3 has 16 residues.

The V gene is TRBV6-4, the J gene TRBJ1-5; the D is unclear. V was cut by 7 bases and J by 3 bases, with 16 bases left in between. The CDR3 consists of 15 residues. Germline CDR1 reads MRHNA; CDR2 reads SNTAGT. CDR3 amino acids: CASNPAHRDNQPQHF. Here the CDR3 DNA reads TGTGCCAGCAACCCGGCCCATCGGGACAATCAGCCCCAGCATTTT.

For the CDR3, the DNA is TGCGCCAGCAGCCAAGATCGGCAGGGATACGAGCAGTACTTC. It encodes CASSQDRQGYEQYF. This rearrangement joins TRBV4-1 to TRBJ2-7, with D maybe TRBD1 (5 bases). The germline CDR1 and CDR2 sequences are MGHRA and YSYEKL. Trimming took off 0 bases at V and 4 bases at J, with 10 bases between the two ends. This CDR3 has 14 amino acids.

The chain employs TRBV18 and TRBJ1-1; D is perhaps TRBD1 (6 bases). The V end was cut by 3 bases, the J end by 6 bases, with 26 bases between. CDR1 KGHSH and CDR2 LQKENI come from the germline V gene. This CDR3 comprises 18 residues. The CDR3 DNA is TGTGCCAGCTCACCTAGAACAGCCCGAACCGATGGGGGCCCTGAAGCTTTCTTT. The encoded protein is CASSPRTARTDGGPEAFF.

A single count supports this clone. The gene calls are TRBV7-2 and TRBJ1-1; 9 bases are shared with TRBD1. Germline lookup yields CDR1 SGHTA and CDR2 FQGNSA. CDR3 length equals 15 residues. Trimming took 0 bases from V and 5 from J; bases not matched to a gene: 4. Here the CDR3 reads CASSLAPGQGTEAFF. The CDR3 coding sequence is TGTGCCAGCAGCTTAGCCCCGGGACAGGGAACTGAAGCTTTCTTT. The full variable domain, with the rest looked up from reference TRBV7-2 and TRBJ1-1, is GAGVSQSPSNKVTEKGKDVELRCDPISGHTALYWYRQSLGQGLEFLIYFQGNSAPDKSGLPSDRFSAERTGGSVSTLTIQRTQQEDSAVYLCASSLAPGQGTEAFFGQGTRLTVV.

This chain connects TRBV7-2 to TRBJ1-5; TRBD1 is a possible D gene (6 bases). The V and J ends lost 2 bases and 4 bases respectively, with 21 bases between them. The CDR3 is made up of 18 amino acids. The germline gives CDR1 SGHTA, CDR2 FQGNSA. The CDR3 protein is CASSLKVGRGIVNQPQHF. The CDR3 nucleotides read TGTGCCAGCAGCTTAAAAGTGGGCAGGGGAATCGTGAATCAGCCCCAGCATTTT.

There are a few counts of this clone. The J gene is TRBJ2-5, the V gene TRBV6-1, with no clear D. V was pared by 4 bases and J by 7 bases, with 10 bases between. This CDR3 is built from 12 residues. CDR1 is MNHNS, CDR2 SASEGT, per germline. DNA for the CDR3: TGTGCCAGCAGTGGGAACTCGGGGACCCAGTACTTC. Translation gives CASSGNSGTQYF.

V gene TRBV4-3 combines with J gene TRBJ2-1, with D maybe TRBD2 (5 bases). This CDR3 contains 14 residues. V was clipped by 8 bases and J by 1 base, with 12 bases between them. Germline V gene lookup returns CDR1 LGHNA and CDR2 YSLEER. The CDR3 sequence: CASAEEASYNEQFF. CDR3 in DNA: TGCGCCAGCGCAGAGGAGGCTTCCTACAATGAGCAGTTCTTC.

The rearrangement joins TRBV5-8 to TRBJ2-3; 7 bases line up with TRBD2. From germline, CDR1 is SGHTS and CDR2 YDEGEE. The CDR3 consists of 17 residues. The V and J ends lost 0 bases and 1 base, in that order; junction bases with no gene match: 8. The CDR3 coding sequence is TGTGCCAGCAGCTTGGTCGGGGGGAGGTTGGGCACAGATACGCAGTATTTT. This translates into CASSLVGGRLGTDTQYF.